What follows is one TCR beta chain and its context. The sample comes from a study of blood T cell repertoires in COVID-19. Study context: COVID-19 samples from acute and convalescent phases originated in the United States, Italy and Spain. PBMCs, B-cell-depleted T cells, or T cells were the source of the cDNA or gDNA that made up the material.

This CDR3 is built from 19 residues. After removal of 5 bases from V and 5 bases from J, the junction contained 21 bases not matched to a gene. The germline V gene has CDR1 SGHAT and CDR2 FQNNGV. Original data processing: Reference gene primer amplification gave estimated nucleated cell counts. Repertoires were generated with immunoSEQ multiplex PCR, while TCRdb's copy carries only in-frame clones and drops some. For V, J and clone size, that table is used; D and trimming come from the DNA. In the table there are 20,000 to 25,000 clones, about 88% of which are singletons. Specimen: peripheral blood. This TCR was recovered from a human donor with active COVID-19. The donor label of this sample is uncertain. The chain is built from TRBV11-2 and TRBJ2-3, with TRBD2 identical over 8 bases. The CDR3 here is CASSHNPPGAGLGGDTQYF. The CDR3 DNA is TGTGCCAGCAGCCATAACCCGCCGGGAGCGGGACTAGGGGGAGATACGCAGTATTTT.